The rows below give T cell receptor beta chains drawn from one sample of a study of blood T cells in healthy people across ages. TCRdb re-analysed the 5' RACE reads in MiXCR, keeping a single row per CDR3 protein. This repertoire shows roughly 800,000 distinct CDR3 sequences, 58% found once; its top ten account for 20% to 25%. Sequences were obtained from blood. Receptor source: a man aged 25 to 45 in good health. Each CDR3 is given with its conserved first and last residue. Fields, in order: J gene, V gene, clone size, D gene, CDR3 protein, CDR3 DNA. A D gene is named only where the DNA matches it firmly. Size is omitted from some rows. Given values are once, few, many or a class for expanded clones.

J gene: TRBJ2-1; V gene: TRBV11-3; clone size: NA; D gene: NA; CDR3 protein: CASSLGSWRTAYNEQFF; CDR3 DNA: TGTGCCAGCAGCTTAGGATCCTGGCGAACCGCCTACAATGAGCAGTTCTTC
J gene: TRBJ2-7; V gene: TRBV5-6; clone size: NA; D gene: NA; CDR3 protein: CASSLVGPSPEQYF; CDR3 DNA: TGTGCCAGCAGCTTGGTTGGACCCTCCCCCGAGCAGTACTTC
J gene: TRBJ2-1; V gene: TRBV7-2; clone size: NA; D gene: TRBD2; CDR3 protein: CASSLAYLASGNNEQFF; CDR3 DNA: TGTGCCAGCAGCTTAGCGTATCTGGCTAGCGGGAACAATGAGCAGTTCTTC
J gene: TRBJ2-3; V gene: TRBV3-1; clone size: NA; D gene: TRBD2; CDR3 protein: CASSQREASGSHTDTQYF; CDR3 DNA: TGTGCCAGCAGCCAAAGGGAGGCTAGCGGGAGCCACACAGATACGCAGTATTTT
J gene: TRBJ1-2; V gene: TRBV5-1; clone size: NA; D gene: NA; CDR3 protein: CASSLEASSTIHGYTF; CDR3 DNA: TGCGCCAGCAGCTTGGAGGCGTCCTCAACAATCCATGGCTACACCTTC
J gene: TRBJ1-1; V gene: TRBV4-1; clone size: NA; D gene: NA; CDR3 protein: CASSQHYHQNTEAFF; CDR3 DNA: TGCGCCAGCAGCCAGCATTACCACCAGAACACTGAAGCTTTCTTT
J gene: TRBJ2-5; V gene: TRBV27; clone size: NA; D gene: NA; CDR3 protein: CASSSPERAEETQYF; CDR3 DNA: TGTGCCAGCAGTTCCCCGGAGCGGGCTGAAGAGACCCAGTACTTC
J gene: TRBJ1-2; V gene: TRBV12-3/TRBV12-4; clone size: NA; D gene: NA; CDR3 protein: CASTSGGYDYGYTF; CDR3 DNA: TGTGCCAGCACCTCCGGGGGTTACGACTATGGCTACACCTTC
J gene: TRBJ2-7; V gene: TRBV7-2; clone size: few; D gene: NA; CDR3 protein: CASSRDGAYEQYF; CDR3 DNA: TGTGCCAGCAGCCGGGACGGAGCCTACGAGCAGTACTTC
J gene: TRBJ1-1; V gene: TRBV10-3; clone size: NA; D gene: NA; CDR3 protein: CAISDSPESATEAFF; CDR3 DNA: TGTGCCATCAGCGATTCACCAGAAAGTGCCACTGAAGCTTTCTTT
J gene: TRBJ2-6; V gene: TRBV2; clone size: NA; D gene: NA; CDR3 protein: CASSGTGADVLTF; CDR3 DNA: TGTGCCAGCAGTGGGACTGGGGCCGACGTCCTGACTTTC
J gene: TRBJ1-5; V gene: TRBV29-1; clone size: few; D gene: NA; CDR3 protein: CSVVVGGNQPQHF; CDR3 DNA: TGCAGCGTTGTCGTTGGGGGCAATCAGCCCCAGCATTTT
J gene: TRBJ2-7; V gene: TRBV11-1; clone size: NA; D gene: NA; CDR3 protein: CASRAEQYF; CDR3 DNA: TGTGCCAGCAGAGCCGAGCAGTACTTC
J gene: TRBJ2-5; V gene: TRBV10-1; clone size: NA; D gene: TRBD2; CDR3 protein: CASSTRGLAGKQGTQYF; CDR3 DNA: TGCGCCAGCAGTACCCGCGGACTAGCGGGGAAACAAGGGACCCAGTACTTC
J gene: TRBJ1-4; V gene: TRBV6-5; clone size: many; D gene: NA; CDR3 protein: CASSYATGVEEKLFF; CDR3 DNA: TGTGCCAGCAGTTACGCGACAGGAGTAGAGGAAAAACTGTTTTTT
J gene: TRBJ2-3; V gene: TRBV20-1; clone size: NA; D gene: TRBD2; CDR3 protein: CSARDPREEPTSTDTKYF; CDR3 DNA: TGCAGTGCTAGAGATCCTCGGGAGGAACCGACTAGCACAGATACGAAGTATTTT
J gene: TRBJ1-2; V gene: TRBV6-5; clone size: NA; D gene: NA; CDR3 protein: CASRTAIYGYTF; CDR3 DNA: TGTGCCAGCCGGACGGCCATCTATGGCTACACCTTC
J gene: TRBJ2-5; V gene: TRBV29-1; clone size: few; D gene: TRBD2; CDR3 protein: CSVEEGGTGSGETQYF; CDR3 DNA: TGCAGCGTTGAAGAGGGAGGGACCGGGAGCGGAGAGACCCAGTACTTC
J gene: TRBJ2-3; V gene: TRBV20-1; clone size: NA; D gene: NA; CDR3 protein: CSASWGREDTQYF; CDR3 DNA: TGCAGTGCTAGCTGGGGGCGCGAAGATACGCAGTATTTT
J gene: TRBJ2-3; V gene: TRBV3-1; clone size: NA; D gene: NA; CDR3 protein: CASSQGESTTQYF; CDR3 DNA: TGTGCCAGCAGCCAAGGAGAATCCACTACGCAGTATTTT
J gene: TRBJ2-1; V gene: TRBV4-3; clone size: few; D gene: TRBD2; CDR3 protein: CASSQRDGTNWHEQFF; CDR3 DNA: TGCGCCAGCAGCCAGAGAGACGGGACTAATTGGCATGAGCAGTTCTTC
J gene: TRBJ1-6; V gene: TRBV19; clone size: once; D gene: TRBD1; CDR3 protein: CASRGQGDSPLHF; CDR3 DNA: TGTGCCAGTAGAGGACAGGGGGATTCACCCCTCCACTTT
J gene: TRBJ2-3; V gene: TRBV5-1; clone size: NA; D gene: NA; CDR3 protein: CASSLVFGRETDTQYF; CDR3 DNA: TGCGCCAGCAGCTTGGTATTCGGGCGGGAAACAGATACGCAGTATTTT
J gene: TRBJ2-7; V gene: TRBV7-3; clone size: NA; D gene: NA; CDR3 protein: CASSPSDHYEQYF; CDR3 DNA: TGTGCCAGCAGCCCCTCGGACCACTACGAGCAGTACTTC
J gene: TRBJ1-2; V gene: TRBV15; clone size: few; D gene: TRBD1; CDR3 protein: CAVQGATYGYTF; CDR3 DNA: TGTGCCGTACAGGGGGCAACCTATGGCTACACCTTC
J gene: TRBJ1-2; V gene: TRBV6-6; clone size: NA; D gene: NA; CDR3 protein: CASSPFRSPDYGYTF; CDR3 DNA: TGTGCCAGCAGCCCCTTCCGGAGCCCCGACTATGGCTACACCTTC
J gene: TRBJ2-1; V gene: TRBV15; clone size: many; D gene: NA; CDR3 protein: CATSRPEVTSSSYNEQFF; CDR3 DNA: TGTGCCACCAGCAGGCCGGAGGTCACTTCCAGCTCCTACAATGAGCAGTTCTTC
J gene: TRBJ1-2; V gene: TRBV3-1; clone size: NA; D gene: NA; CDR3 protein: CASSQQGINYGYTF; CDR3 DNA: TGTGCCAGCAGCCAACAGGGGATTAACTATGGCTACACCTTC
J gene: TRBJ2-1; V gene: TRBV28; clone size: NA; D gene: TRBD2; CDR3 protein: CATSLAGGYNEQFF; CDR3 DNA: TGTGCCACCTCTCTAGCGGGAGGGTACAATGAGCAGTTCTTC
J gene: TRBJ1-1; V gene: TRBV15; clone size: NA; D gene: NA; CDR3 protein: CATSRVGPNTEAFF; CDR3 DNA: TGTGCCACCAGCAGAGTCGGACCGAACACTGAAGCTTTCTTT
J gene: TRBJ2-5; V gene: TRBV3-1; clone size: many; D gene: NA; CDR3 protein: CASSQDWGPPGAQETQYF; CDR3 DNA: TGTGCCAGCAGCCAAGATTGGGGCCCTCCGGGGGCTCAAGAGACCCAGTACTTC
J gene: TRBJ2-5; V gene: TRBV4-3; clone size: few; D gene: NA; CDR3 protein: CASSPRLTQETQYF; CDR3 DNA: TGCGCCAGCAGCCCCCGACTTACTCAAGAGACCCAGTACTTC
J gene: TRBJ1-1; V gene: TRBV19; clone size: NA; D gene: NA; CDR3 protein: CASRGYTEAFF; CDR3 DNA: TGTGCCAGTCGGGGTTACACTGAAGCTTTCTTT
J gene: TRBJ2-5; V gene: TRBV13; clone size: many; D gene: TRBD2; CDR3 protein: CASSFTTSGKETQYF; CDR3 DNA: TGTGCCAGCAGCTTTACGACTAGCGGTAAAGAGACCCAGTACTTC
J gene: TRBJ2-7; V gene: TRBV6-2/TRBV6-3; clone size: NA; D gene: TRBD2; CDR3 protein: CVSSYPHLAGRSYEQYF; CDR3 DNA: TGTGTCAGCAGTTACCCTCACCTAGCGGGACGTTCCTACGAGCAGTACTTC
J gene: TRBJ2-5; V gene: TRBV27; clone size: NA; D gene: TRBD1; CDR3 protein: CASGTGTGIEQYF; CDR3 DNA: TGTGCCAGCGGTACCGGGACAGGGATTGAGCAGTACTTC
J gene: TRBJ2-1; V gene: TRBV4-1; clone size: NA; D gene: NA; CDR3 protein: CASSRPQDNEQFF; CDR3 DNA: TGCGCCAGCAGCCGACCCCAAGACAATGAGCAGTTCTTC
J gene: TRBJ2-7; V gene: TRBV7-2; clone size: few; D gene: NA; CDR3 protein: CASSDQGLTYEQYF; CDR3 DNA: TGTGCCAGCAGCGATCAGGGACTGACCTACGAGCAGTACTTC
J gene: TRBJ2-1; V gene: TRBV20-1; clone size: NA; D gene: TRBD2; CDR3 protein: CSARLGLAVYNEQFF; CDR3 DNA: TGCAGTGCTAGACTGGGACTAGCGGTTTACAATGAGCAGTTCTTC
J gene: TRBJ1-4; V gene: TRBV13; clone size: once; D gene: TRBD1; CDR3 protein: CASSRRTGLTNEKLFF; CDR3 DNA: TGTGCCAGCAGCCGGCGGACAGGGCTGACTAATGAAAAACTGTTTTTT
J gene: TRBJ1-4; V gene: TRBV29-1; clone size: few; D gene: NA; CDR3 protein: CSVVSSWDEKLFF; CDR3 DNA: TGCAGCGTTGTGAGCTCGTGGGATGAAAAACTGTTTTTT
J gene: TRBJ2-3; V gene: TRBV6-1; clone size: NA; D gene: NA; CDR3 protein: CASRRRGIWSRTVTDTQYF; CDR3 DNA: TGTGCCAGCCGACGGCGGGGTATCTGGTCCCGTACAGTAACAGATACGCAGTATTTT
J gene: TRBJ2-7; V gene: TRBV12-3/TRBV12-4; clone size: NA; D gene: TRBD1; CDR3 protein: CASSLNRGFDEQYF; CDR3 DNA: TGTGCCAGCAGTTTGAACAGGGGGTTTGACGAGCAGTACTTC
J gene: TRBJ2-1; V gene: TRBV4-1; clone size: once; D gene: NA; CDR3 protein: CASSLPTRNNEQFF; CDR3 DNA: TGCGCCAGCAGCCTCCCAACGCGTAACAATGAGCAGTTCTTC
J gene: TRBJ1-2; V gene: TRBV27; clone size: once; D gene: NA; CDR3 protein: CASSRSGRGCYGYTF; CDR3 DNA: TGTGCCAGCAGCCGGAGCGGGAGGGGATGCTATGGCTACACCTTC
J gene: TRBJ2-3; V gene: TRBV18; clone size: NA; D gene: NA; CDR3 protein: CASSPGVATDTQYF; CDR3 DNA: TGTGCCAGCTCACCTGGGGTAGCGACAGATACGCAGTATTTT
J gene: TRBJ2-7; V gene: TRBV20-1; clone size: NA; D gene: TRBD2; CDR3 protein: CSARRTSGTGEQYF; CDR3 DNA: TGCAGTGCTCGAAGGACTAGCGGGACGGGCGAGCAGTACTTC
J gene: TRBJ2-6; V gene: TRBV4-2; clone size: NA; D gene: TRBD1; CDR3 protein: CASSQDQGDSIFVSGANVLTF; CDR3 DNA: TGTGCCAGCAGCCAAGATCAAGGGGACAGCATCTTCGTCTCTGGGGCCAACGTCCTGACTTTC